Each of the 27 T cell receptor beta chains below was sequenced from the same sample in a study of immune heterogeneity within non-small cell lung tumors. Bulk tumor genomic DNA, 600 ng per sample, was used as template. Every primary tumor yielded several biopsies, spaced far apart, that were taken during surgery. The study enrolled patients with untreated, newly diagnosed non-small cell lung cancer who underwent curative surgery. CDR3 of TCR beta was amplified by multiplex PCR that used 32 V and 13 J primers. One entry per CDR3 protein, called by TCRdb with MiXCR from the multiplex PCR reads. Of 15,000 to 20,000 distinct CDR3 sequences listed, around 27% are singletons. The material sequenced was lung tumor tissue. The source of these receptors is a man aged 35-49 years with non-small cell lung cancer.

In its sample, this clonotype ranks as medium-sized. V and J are TRBV19 and TRBJ1-2; D is undetermined. The V and J ends lost 5 bases and 8 bases respectively, with 12 bases between them. The germline CDR1 and CDR2 sequences are LNHDA and SQIVND (reference sequence). CDR3 length: 12 residues. Here the CDR3 DNA reads TGTGCCAGTAGTCGGGAGGCTCTCGGCTACACCTTC. Amino acids: CASSREALGYTF.

The rearrangement uses TRBV4-3 and TRBJ2-7; no firm D call. The CDR3 consists of 16 residues. Trimming removed 1 base from V and 0 bases from J, with 13 bases in between. Germline-derived CDR1 and CDR2 are LGHNA and YSLEER. CDR3 in amino acids: CASSQGPVRISYEQYF. The CDR3 DNA reads TGCGCCAGCAGCCAAGGTCCGGTCAGGATCTCCTACGAGCAGTACTTC.

This clonotype was found a few times. A much larger clone differs from this one at a single base, so this may be a read error. The V and J genes are TRBV12-3 or TRBV12-4 and TRBJ2-7; 9 bases agree with TRBD2. V shed 4 bases, J shed 2 bases, and the junction held 3 bases outside the gene matches. CDR3 length: 14 amino acids. The CDR3 nucleotides are TGTGCCAGCAGTTCTGCGGGAGGGCCCTACGAGCAGTACTTC. Its translation is CASSSAGGPYEQYF.

This clonotype was recorded a few times. The V and J genes are TRBV19 and TRBJ2-2; the D gene is possibly TRBD2 (6 bases). V lost 7 bases, J lost 4 bases, and 16 bases lay in between. CDR3 length equals 15 residues. The germline CDR1 and CDR2 sequences are LNHDA and SQIVND (reference sequence). The CDR3 protein is CASKERAGSTGELFF. The CDR3 nucleotides read TGTGCCAGTAAGGAGCGAGCGGGCTCCACCGGGGAGCTGTTTTTT.

Details on this clonotype: A much more abundant neighbour one base away suggests this may be a read error. This chain links TRBV7-9 with TRBJ2-3; D gene unclear. V lost 5 bases, J lost 0 bases, and 9 bases lay in between. The CDR3 contains 14 residues. Germline assignment: CDR1 SEHNR and CDR2 FQNEAQ (reference sequence). CDR3 sequence (DNA): TGTGCCAGCAGCACCGGGTGGAGCACAGATACGCAGTATTTT. Protein sequence: CASSTGWSTDTQYF.

This clonotype was found a few times. The rearrangement links TRBV12-3 or TRBV12-4 to TRBJ1-1; 7 positions agree with TRBD1. With 6 bases clipped from V and 0 bases from J, the junction kept 13 bases outside the gene matches. This CDR3 has 17 amino acids. The CDR3 DNA reads TGTGCCAGCAGCCGCAGGGGGGGTTGGGGAATGAACACTGAAGCTTTCTTT. Protein: CASSRRGGWGMNTEAFF.

This clonotype occurred a few times. The chain combines TRBV30 with TRBJ1-3; D perhaps matches TRBD1 (6 bases). The germline V and J ends were trimmed by 4 bases and 2 bases, with 12 bases remaining between them. The length of the CDR3 is 14 residues. In germline, CDR1 is GTSNPN, CDR2 SVGIG (reference sequence). CDR3 coding DNA: TGTGCCTGGAACCGAGGGGGGGCTGGAAACACCATATATTTT. Translated, it gives CAWNRGGAGNTIYF.

V gene TRBV11-2 combines with J gene TRBJ2-5; D is tentatively TRBD1 or TRBD2 (5 bases each). Trimming removed 1 base at V and 9 bases at J, with 6 bases between. Germline loops: CDR1 SGHAT, CDR2 FQNNGV. The CDR3 extends over 11 amino acids. CDR3 region: CASSLGGAQYF. DNA for the CDR3: TGTGCCAGCAGCTTAGGAGGGGCCCAGTACTTC.

By proportion, this clonotype is medium-sized. This chain joins TRBV11-3 and TRBJ2-3; the D gene is possibly TRBD1 (6 bases). Germline-derived CDR1 and CDR2 are SGHNT and YENEEA. V shed 1 base and J shed 0 bases, with 11 bases lying between them. This CDR3 has 16 amino acids. The CDR3 here is CASSLGTDLSTDTQYF. The CDR3 DNA follows: TGTGCCAGCAGCTTAGGGACAGATCTTAGCACAGATACGCAGTATTTT.

Only a few counts were recorded for this clonotype. The rearrangement joins TRBV6-2 or TRBV6-3 to TRBJ1-2; D gene ambiguous. Trimming removed 0 bases from V and 4 bases from J, with 6 bases in between. The CDR3 contains 13 residues. Germline lookup yields CDR1 MNHEY and CDR2 SVGEGT. This chain's CDR3 is CASSYSLTYGYTF. CDR3 DNA sequence: TGTGCCAGCAGTTACTCCCTGACCTATGGCTACACCTTC.

Ten or more counts support this clonotype. Here the CDR3 reads CASSTGTGDYGYTF. The DNA of the CDR3 is TGTGCCAGCAGTACCGGTACAGGGGACTATGGCTACACCTTC. The chain is built from TRBV6-1 and TRBJ1-2; TRBD1 aligns across 7 bases. There are 14 residues in the CDR3. The trim removed 5 bases at V and 3 bases at J, leaving 6 bases unmatched. Germline V gene data show CDR1 as MNHNS and CDR2 as SASEGT.

This clonotype was observed a handful of times. At one of its ends the junction is not consistent with the germline gene, which may arise from a read error. J is TRBJ1-2 and V is TRBV15; weak D call: TRBD1 (6 bases). Germline assignment: CDR1 LNHNV and CDR2 YYDKDF (reference sequence). The CDR3 extends over 14 amino acids. CDR3 residues: CAPSREGGGAGYTF. In DNA form, the CDR3 reads TGTGCCCCCAGCAGAGAGGGGGGGGGGGCTGGCTACACCTTC.

This clonotype was recorded only once. One end of the junction is discordant with germline, which a read error may explain. The chain links TRBV19 to TRBJ1-1; D not resolved. CDR1 and CDR2 (germline): LNHDA, SQIVND (reference sequence). The CDR3 totals 12 residues. The CDR3 sequence is CDSTAGTTEAFF. In nucleotides, the CDR3 is TGTGACAGTACGGCTGGCACCACTGAAGCTTTCTTT.

In nucleotides, the CDR3 is TGCGCCAGCATCCAATCAGCGGACGCGAACACCGGGGAGCTGTTTTTT. Translating it yields CASIQSADANTGELFF. The chain links TRBV5-1 to TRBJ2-2; tentative D call: TRBD2 (5 bases). Germline lookup yields CDR1 SGHRS and CDR2 YFSETQ. This CDR3 is built from 16 residues. The V gene lost 6 bases and the J gene lost 0 bases, with 15 bases spanning the gap.

For this clonotype: The junction shows a germline mismatch at one end, possibly a read error. Written as DNA, the CDR3 is TGTGCCAGCAGCTTAGCGCCAGGGGGTACCGGGGATCTGTTTTTT. It translates to CASSLAPGGTGDLFF. The chain recombines TRBV7-2 with TRBJ2-2, with 7 bases lining up with TRBD1. The CDR3 sequence is 15 residues long. CDR1 and CDR2 from the germline V gene are SGHTA and FQGNSA.

In regard to this clonotype: This may be a read error, as it is one base from a much larger clone. This chain joins TRBV19 and TRBJ2-2; tentative D call: TRBD1 (5 bases). V was trimmed by 5 bases and J by 9 bases, leaving 13 bases between them. Per the germline V gene, CDR1 is LNHDA and CDR2 is SQIVND (reference sequence). The CDR3 has 13 residues. The CDR3 bases are TGTGCCAGTAGTGGCGGAAAGGGGCGGGAGCTGTTTTTT. Protein sequence: CASSGGKGRELFF.

This clonotype is labeled as medium-sized (0.01 to 0.1%). The chain uses TRBV5-1 and TRBJ2-7; D call uncertain. V lost 0 bases and J 5 bases, leaving 6 bases between the germline ends. The CDR3 has 12 amino acids. CDR1 and CDR2 (germline): SGHRS, YFSETQ. Here the CDR3 DNA reads TGCGCCAGCAGCTTGGATCAGCACGAGCAGTACTTC. This sequence encodes CASSLDQHEQYF.

At least ten counts were recorded for this clonotype. The chain is built from TRBV19 and TRBJ1-1, with D unresolved. The CDR3 spans 14 residues. With 3 bases removed from V and 3 bases from J, the gap between germline ends came to 11 bases. Germline V CDR1 and CDR2: LNHDA, SQIVND (reference sequence). The CDR3 bases are TGTGCCAGTAGTATCCGGAGCGGGGACACTGAAGCTTTCTTT. Its translation: CASSIRSGDTEAFF.

V usage is TRBV5-6 and J usage is TRBJ2-3; no clear D. CDR1 is SGHDT, CDR2 YYEEEE, per germline. Trimming pared 2 bases from V and 2 bases from J, leaving 12 bases between. The length of the CDR3 is 15 residues. As DNA, the CDR3 is TGTGCCAGCAGCTTTATAGGCTTACCCACAGATACGCAGTATTTT. The encoded protein is CASSFIGLPTDTQYF.

Concerning this clonotype: A much more abundant neighbour one base away suggests this may be a read error. Likely a read error: the CDR3 ends without its conserved phenylalanine or tryptophan. The chain has TRBV19 and TRBJ2-2, with 7 bases aligning to TRBD2. Germline CDR1 and CDR2: LNHDA and SQIVND (reference sequence). The trim removed 1 base at V and 8 bases at J, leaving 4 bases unmatched. This CDR3 is built from 14 residues. In DNA, the CDR3 is TGTGCCAGTAGTATAGGCGGGAGATTTGGGGAGCTGTTTCTT. Protein product: CASSIGGRFGELFL.

The rearrangement uses TRBV6-1 and TRBJ2-2; TRBD2 aligns across 8 bases. J gave up 7 bases and V 3 bases, and 4 bases lay outside the gene matches. Per germline, CDR1 MNHNS and CDR2 SASEGT. The CDR3 totals 14 residues. CDR3 DNA: TGTGCCAGCAGTGAGACTAGCGCTATCGGGGAGCTGTTTTTT. It codes for CASSETSAIGELFF.

This clonotype is medium-sized (0.01 to 0.1%) in the sample. The chain is built from TRBV19 and TRBJ2-7, with 12 bases aligning to TRBD2. The germline CDR1 and CDR2 sequences are LNHDA and SQIVND (reference sequence). J lost 7 bases, V lost 6 bases, and 7 bases had no gene match. The CDR3 is 14 residues long. This chain's CDR3 is CASSLAGGPVEQYF. CDR3 nucleotides: TGTGCCAGTAGCCTAGCGGGAGGGCCAGTAGAGCAGTACTTC.

This clonotype was observed many times. The chain uses TRBV20-1 and TRBJ2-1; the D gene is possibly TRBD2 (5 bases). V was clipped by 0 bases and J by 9 bases, with 15 bases between them. CDR1 and CDR2 from the germline V gene are DFQATT and SNEGSKA (reference sequence). This CDR3 spans 14 amino acids. CDR3 nucleotide sequence: TGCAGTGCTAGAGATCTTGCTAGCAACAGTGAGCAGTTCTTC. Its protein product is CSARDLASNSEQFF.

The chain links TRBV2 to TRBJ1-1; TRBD1 aligns across 7 bases. Trimming at V came to 6 bases and at J to 10 bases, leaving 5 bases not matched to a gene. The CDR3 contains 11 residues. Germline CDR1 SNHLY, CDR2 FYNNEI. The CDR3 spells CASRGGDRAFF. The CDR3 DNA reads TGTGCCAGCAGAGGGGGCGACAGAGCTTTCTTT.

This clonotype was seen a handful of times. This sequence joins TRBV24-1 and TRBJ2-5, with D possibly TRBD2 on 6 matching bases. The CDR3 is made up of 15 amino acids. Germline CDR1 is KGHDR and CDR2 is SFDVKD. Trimming shortened V by 4 bases and J by 1 base, and 12 bases separated the two germline ends. CDR3 sequence reads: CATSDAGTPQETQYF. DNA for the CDR3: TGTGCCACCAGTGACGCCGGGACTCCCCAAGAGACCCAGTACTTC.

As regards this clonotype: A read error may explain this, as a much larger clone is one base away. J is TRBJ2-7 and V is TRBV3-1; 11 bases match TRBD2. V lost 0 bases to trimming and J lost 6 bases; unmatched junction nucleotides: 4. Germline V gene lookup returns CDR1 LGHDT and CDR2 YNNKEL (reference sequence). CDR3 length: 15 residues. For the CDR3, the DNA is TGTGCCAGCAGCCAAGAGACTAGCGGGAAGTGCGAGCAGTACTTC. Protein product: CASSQETSGKCEQYF.

Concerning this clonotype itself: An end of the junction does not agree with germline; a read error may underlie this. The V call is TRBV5-6, the J call TRBJ1-5, with D possibly TRBD1 on 5 matching bases. This CDR3 region has 15 residues. Germline V gives CDR1 SGHDT, CDR2 YYEEEE. CDR3 coding DNA: TGTGCCATCAGCCTTTGGGGGTGGAGCAATCAGCCCCAGCATTTT. Protein product: CAISLWGWSNQPQHF. The variable domain in full, completed from reference TRBV5-6 and TRBJ1-5, reads DAGVTQSPTHLIKTRGQQVTLRCSPKSGHDTVSWYQQALGQGPQFIFQYYEEEERQRGNFPDRFSGHQFPNYSSELNVNALLLGDSALYLCAISLWGWSNQPQHFGDGTRLSIL.